This T cell receptor (beta chain) derives from a study of T cell changes during pregnancy in multiple sclerosis. Profiled with immunoSEQ multiplex PCR; TCRdb holds only in-frame clones, not every one. The sample includes approximately 70,000 clones, 70% to 90% of them seen just once. Germline V gene sequence: CDR1 MRHNA, CDR2 SNTAGT. This CDR3 spans 16 amino acids. Between the trimmed V and J ends, which lost 3 bases and 0 bases, there was a span of 12 bases. The receptor was isolated from a female donor in good health, enrolled as a control in a pregnancy study. The sample consisted of peripheral blood, taken in the first trimester of pregnancy. The chain recombines TRBV6-4 with TRBJ1-3; weak D call: TRBD1 (6 bases). This chain's CDR3 is CASSDPQGLSGNTIYF. The DNA for the CDR3 is TGTGCCAGCAGTGATCCACAGGGCCTCTCTGGAAACACCATATATTTT.